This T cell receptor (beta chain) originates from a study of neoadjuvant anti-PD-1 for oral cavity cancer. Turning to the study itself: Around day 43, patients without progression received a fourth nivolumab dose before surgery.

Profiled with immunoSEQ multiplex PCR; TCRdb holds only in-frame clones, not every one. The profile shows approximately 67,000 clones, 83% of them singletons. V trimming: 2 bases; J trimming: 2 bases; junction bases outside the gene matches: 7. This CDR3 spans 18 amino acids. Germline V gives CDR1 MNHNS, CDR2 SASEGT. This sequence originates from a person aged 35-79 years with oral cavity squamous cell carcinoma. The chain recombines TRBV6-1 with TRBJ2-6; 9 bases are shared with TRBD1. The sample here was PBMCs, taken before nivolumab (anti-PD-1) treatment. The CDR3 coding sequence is TGTGCCAGCAGTGAAAGGGACAGGGCTTCCCCTGGGGCCAACGTCCTGACTTTC. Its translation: CASSERDRASPGANVLTF.